These 27 T cell receptor beta chains were sequenced from one sample in a study of regulatory T cells in long-lasting Graves disease. Construction of the TCR beta libraries employed iRepertoire HTBI primers in conjunction with Arm-PCR of CDR3 regions. A single record per CDR3 protein comes from TCRdb applying MiXCR to the multiplex PCR reads. The sample holds roughly 560,000 distinct CDR3 sequences; approximately 12% are singletons and the top ten take more than 8%. Documented time point: newly diagnosed GD, antithyroid drugs for less than 3 months. The authors made the TCR library using RNA they extracted from PBMCs. This same sample was also taken into another study, of T cells in Graves' hyperthyroidism and ophthalmopathy.

Sequencing used peripheral blood mononuclear cells (PBMCs), obtained at new diagnosis, from a patient treated with antithyroid drugs. All receptors come from a woman in her thirties with Graves disease.

CDR3 sequence reads: CASSPGYREQYF. In nucleotides, the CDR3 is TGTGCCAGCAGTCCGGGTTACCGCGAGCAGTACTTC. The chain couples TRBV6-2 or TRBV6-3 to TRBJ2-7; D is ambiguous. V was trimmed by 5 bases and J by 6 bases, leaving 11 bases between them. The germline V gene encodes CDR1 MNHEY and CDR2 SVGEGT. The length of the CDR3 is 12 residues.

This clonotype has ten or more counts. J is TRBJ2-7 and V is TRBV2, with 7 bases fitting TRBD1. The junction had 5 bases not matched to a gene; V was cut back by 7 bases and J by 2 bases. CDR3 length: 13 amino acids. The V gene's germline CDR1 is SNHLY and CDR2 FYNNEI. CDR3: CASIRDRAYEQYF. For the CDR3, the DNA is TGTGCCAGCATTCGGGACAGAGCCTACGAGCAGTACTTC.

This clonotype was recorded at least ten times. The CDR3 coding sequence is TGTGCCAGCAGTCTCCAGGGCACAACTGAAGCTTTCTTT. It is translated as CASSLQGTTEAFF. The V and J genes are TRBV6-1 and TRBJ1-1, with a possible D match to TRBD1 (5 bases). This CDR3 is 13 amino acids long. The germline V and J ends were trimmed by 5 bases and 5 bases, with 12 bases remaining between them. Per the germline V gene, CDR1 is MNHNS and CDR2 is SASEGT.

This clonotype came up many times. The gene calls are TRBV19 and TRBJ1-1, with a weak D call TRBD1 (5 bases). V was clipped by 3 bases and J by 5 bases, with 13 bases between them. The length of the CDR3 is 14 residues. Germline-derived CDR1 and CDR2 are LNHDA and SQIVND (reference sequence). CDR3: CASSMQGAGTEAFF. CDR3 bases: TGTGCCAGTAGTATGCAAGGGGCCGGAACTGAAGCTTTCTTT.

This clonotype was detected ten times or more. The chain uses TRBV12-3 or TRBV12-4 and TRBJ2-2; D gene uncertain. This CDR3 region has 13 residues. V was pared by 7 bases and J by 3 bases, with 9 bases between. The CDR3 bases are TGTGCCAGCACCCAAATTTACACCGGGGAGCTGTTTTTT. As protein: CASTQIYTGELFF.

The V gene is TRBV19, the J gene TRBJ1-1; D not resolved. The CDR3 is 14 residues long. Germline lookup yields CDR1 LNHDA and CDR2 SQIVND (reference sequence). Trimming pared 3 bases from V and 2 bases from J, leaving 10 bases between. The CDR3 coding sequence is TGTGCCAGTAGTATGGAGACCTCTAACACTGAAGCTTTCTTT. Translating gives CASSMETSNTEAFF.

The sample holds a few counts of this clonotype. The chain employs TRBV15 and TRBJ2-2; no clear D gene. The CDR3 is made up of 13 amino acids. CDR1 and CDR2 (germline): LNHNV, YYDKDF (reference sequence). The V and J ends lost 3 bases and 1 base respectively, with 3 bases between them. The CDR3 nucleotides are TGTGCCACCAGCAGTCTGAACACCGGGGAGCTGTTTTTT. It specifies CATSSLNTGELFF.

Many counts were recorded for this clonotype. This chain uses TRBV28 with TRBJ2-7; 7 bases fit TRBD2. Germline assignment: CDR1 MDHEN and CDR2 SYDVKM. Unmatched junction bases numbered 10, after V lost 5 bases and J lost 0 bases. This CDR3 is built from 16 residues. CDR3 amino acids: CASSTTEERGSYEQYF. In DNA form, the CDR3 reads TGTGCCAGCAGTACCACCGAAGAGCGGGGCTCCTACGAGCAGTACTTC.

In its sample, this clonotype was seen a few times. The genes are TRBV4-3 and TRBJ2-3, with TRBD2 identical over 11 bases. Germline values: CDR1 LGHNA, CDR2 YSLEER. There are 17 residues in the CDR3. Trimming took 1 base from V and 3 from J; bases not matched to a gene: 6. CDR3 sequence: CASSQAPSGRRTDTQYF. Here the CDR3 DNA reads TGCGCCAGCAGCCAAGCCCCTAGCGGGAGGAGGACAGATACGCAGTATTTT.

This clonotype was seen more than once but under ten times. The rearrangement links TRBV19 to TRBJ1-1, with D maybe TRBD1 (5 bases). This CDR3 is built from 17 residues. The germline V gene encodes CDR1 LNHDA and CDR2 SQIVND (reference sequence). Trimming cost V 1 base and J 5 bases, with 20 bases left between them. CDR3 sequence: CASSIGGGKGLRTEAFF. DNA for the CDR3: TGTGCCAGTAGTATAGGGGGGGGGAAGGGATTGCGGACTGAAGCTTTCTTT.

Many counts were recorded for this clonotype. The V gene is TRBV14, the J gene TRBJ2-5; D perhaps matches TRBD2 (6 bases). Between the trimmed V and J ends, which lost 6 bases and 2 bases, there was a span of 19 bases. CDR3 length: 16 amino acids. Germline V lookup: CDR1 SGHDN, CDR2 FVKESK. CDR3 nucleotides: TGTGCCAGCAGTCTGATAGGGAGGCTGGGACAAGAGACCCAGTACTTC. It translates to CASSLIGRLGQETQYF.

This clonotype has ten or more counts. The chain carries TRBV12-3 or TRBV12-4 and TRBJ2-7, with 12 bases fitting TRBD2. The CDR3 runs to 17 residues. Trimming removed 3 bases from V and 7 bases from J; junction bases left unmatched: 13. For the CDR3, the DNA is TGTGCCAGCAGTTTTTGGGCTAGCGGGAGGGGGGTTCGGGAGCAGTACTTC. This encodes CASSFWASGRGVREQYF.

This clonotype was counted only a few times. A far larger clone is one nucleotide away, so this likely arose from a read error. The chain combines TRBV7-9 with TRBJ2-7; D may be TRBD1 (5 bases). Trimming shortened V by 9 bases and J by 5 bases, and 17 bases separated the two germline ends. Germline V gene data show CDR1 as SEHNR and CDR2 as FQNEAQ (reference sequence). The CDR3 has 13 amino acids. CDR3 sequence (DNA): TGTGCCAGGGACAAACACTCACCCCACGAGCAGTACTTC. Translated: CARDKHSPHEQYF.

This clonotype was observed a single time. A clone one base away is much larger, so this may be a read error. The chain combines TRBV20-1 with TRBJ2-3; TRBD2 matches at 14 bases. V was clipped by 6 bases and J by 2 bases; unmatched bases: 7. This CDR3 contains 16 residues. From germline, CDR1 is DFQATT and CDR2 SNEGSKA (reference sequence). The CDR3 region is CSANGLAGGSTDTQYF. The CDR3 coding sequence is TGCAGTGCCAACGGACTAGCGGGAGGTTCCACAGATACGCAGTATTTT.

This clonotype came up many times. The CDR3 sequence: CASRQDRGPQYEQYF. The DNA for the CDR3 is TGTGCCAGCAGGCAGGACAGGGGACCCCAATACGAGCAGTACTTC. This chain connects TRBV6-1 to TRBJ2-7; 9 bases align to TRBD1. CDR1 MNHNS and CDR2 SASEGT come from the germline V gene. The CDR3 covers 15 residues. V was pared by 6 bases and J by 4 bases, with 10 bases of the junction left unmatched.

This clonotype came up many times. The V call is TRBV7-2, the J call TRBJ2-7, with D possibly TRBD1 on 7 matching bases. CDR1 and CDR2 from the germline V gene are SGHTA and FQGNSA. V lost 2 bases, J lost 0 bases, and 11 bases lay in between. The CDR3 sequence is 15 residues long. CDR3 sequence (DNA): TGTGCCAGCAGCTTACGGAGGGGGCACTCCTACGAGCAGTACTTC. Its translation is CASSLRRGHSYEQYF.

This clonotype was seen a handful of times. The V call is TRBV7-9, the J call TRBJ2-4, with D perhaps matching TRBD1 (5 bases). CDR3 length: 14 amino acids. Trimming left V 6 bases short and J 3 bases short, with 12 bases between. Germline V gives CDR1 SEHNR, CDR2 FQNEAQ (reference sequence). CDR3 in amino acids: CASSPGHSKNIQYF. The DNA for the CDR3 is TGTGCCAGCAGTCCAGGACACAGCAAAAACATTCAGTACTTC.

This clonotype occurred many times. The rearrangement links TRBV28 to TRBJ1-4; 9 nucleotides agree with TRBD1. The germline V gene encodes CDR1 MDHEN and CDR2 SYDVKM. This CDR3 is 17 amino acids long. J lost 5 bases, V lost 4 bases, and 11 bases had no gene match. The CDR3 loop is CASSSPNPGTGNEKLFF. CDR3 nucleotide sequence: TGTGCCAGCAGTTCACCCAACCCCGGGACAGGGAATGAAAAACTGTTTTTT.

This clonotype was observed a handful of times. The V and J genes are TRBV10-2 and TRBJ1-3; D gene uncertain. V lost 6 bases to trimming and J lost 4 bases, with 10 bases between them. The CDR3 loop spans 13 amino acids. Germline V gene lookup returns CDR1 WSHSY and CDR2 SAAADI. CDR3 nucleotide sequence: TGCGCCAGCAGGCCGCCTGGGGGAAACACCATATATTTT. The encoded protein is CASRPPGGNTIYF.

This clonotype has just a few counts. The CDR3 protein is CASSLQRDYNEQFF. The CDR3 DNA sequence: TGCGCCAGCAGCTTGCAGCGGGACTACAATGAGCAGTTCTTC. The rearrangement uses TRBV4-1 and TRBJ2-1; 7 bases align to TRBD2. This CDR3 has 14 amino acids. Germline V CDR1 and CDR2: MGHRA, YSYEKL. Losses at the gene ends were 5 bases for V and 3 bases for J; bases not matched to a gene: 4.

This clonotype occurred many times. The chain couples TRBV10-3 to TRBJ2-1; D uncertain. Germline V CDR1 and CDR2: ENHRY, SYGVKD. There are 13 residues in the CDR3. Trimming left V 6 bases short and J 5 bases short, with 11 bases between. CDR3 sequence: CAIRKDEDNEQFF. CDR3 in DNA: TGTGCCATCAGAAAGGACGAGGACAATGAGCAGTTCTTC.

The gene calls are TRBV19 and TRBJ2-7; D perhaps matches TRBD1 (6 bases). CDR1 LNHDA and CDR2 SQIVND come from the germline V gene (reference sequence). The CDR3 length is 15 residues. V was clipped by 5 bases and J by 1 base, with 15 bases between them. Written as DNA, the CDR3 is TGTGCCAGTAGTCCCGGCCGGCAGGGGTCCTACGAGCAGTACTTC. Protein: CASSPGRQGSYEQYF.

The chain has TRBV25-1 and TRBJ2-5, with no clear D. The CDR3 consists of 13 residues. V lost 2 bases and J 1 base, leaving 5 bases between the germline ends. The germline V gene encodes CDR1 MGHDK and CDR2 SYGVNS. In DNA form, the CDR3 reads TGTGCCAGCAGTGAAAATGGCCAAGAGACCCAGTACTTC. Its translation is CASSENGQETQYF.

This clonotype showed up many times. This chain connects TRBV28 to TRBJ1-3; TRBD1 matches 11 bases. Germline V lookup: CDR1 MDHEN, CDR2 SYDVKM. V lost 3 bases and J lost 4; bases outside the gene matches: 5. The CDR3 totals 16 residues. Here the CDR3 reads CASSLADRGHGNTIYF. Written as DNA, the CDR3 is TGTGCCAGCAGTTTGGCGGACAGGGGGCACGGAAACACCATATATTTT.

This clonotype was found many times. The V call is TRBV6-1, the J call TRBJ1-2; the D is unclear. Trimming removed 2 bases at V and 8 bases at J, with 12 bases between. The CDR3 runs to 13 residues. CDR1 is MNHNS, CDR2 SASEGT, per germline. CDR3 protein: CASSEIVRRGYTF. For the CDR3, the DNA is TGTGCCAGCAGTGAAATTGTCAGGAGGGGCTACACCTTC.

The chain joins TRBV6-2 or TRBV6-3 to TRBJ1-2; D uncertain. Deletions cut 2 bases from V and 6 bases from J, with 4 bases between. The CDR3 extends over 11 amino acids. The germline V gene encodes CDR1 MNHEY and CDR2 SVGEGT. CDR3 sequence reads: CASSYLNGYTF. For the CDR3, the DNA is TGTGCCAGCAGTTACCTAAATGGCTACACCTTC.

The sample holds many counts of this clonotype. The chain employs TRBV3-1 and TRBJ1-1; TRBD1 is a possible D gene (5 bases). This CDR3 spans 12 amino acids. Between the trimmed V and J ends, which lost 3 bases and 7 bases, there was a span of 9 bases. Germline CDR1 LGHDT, CDR2 YNNKEL (reference sequence). The CDR3 sequence: CASSHGGSEAFF. DNA of the CDR3: TGTGCCAGCAGCCATGGGGGGAGTGAAGCTTTCTTT.